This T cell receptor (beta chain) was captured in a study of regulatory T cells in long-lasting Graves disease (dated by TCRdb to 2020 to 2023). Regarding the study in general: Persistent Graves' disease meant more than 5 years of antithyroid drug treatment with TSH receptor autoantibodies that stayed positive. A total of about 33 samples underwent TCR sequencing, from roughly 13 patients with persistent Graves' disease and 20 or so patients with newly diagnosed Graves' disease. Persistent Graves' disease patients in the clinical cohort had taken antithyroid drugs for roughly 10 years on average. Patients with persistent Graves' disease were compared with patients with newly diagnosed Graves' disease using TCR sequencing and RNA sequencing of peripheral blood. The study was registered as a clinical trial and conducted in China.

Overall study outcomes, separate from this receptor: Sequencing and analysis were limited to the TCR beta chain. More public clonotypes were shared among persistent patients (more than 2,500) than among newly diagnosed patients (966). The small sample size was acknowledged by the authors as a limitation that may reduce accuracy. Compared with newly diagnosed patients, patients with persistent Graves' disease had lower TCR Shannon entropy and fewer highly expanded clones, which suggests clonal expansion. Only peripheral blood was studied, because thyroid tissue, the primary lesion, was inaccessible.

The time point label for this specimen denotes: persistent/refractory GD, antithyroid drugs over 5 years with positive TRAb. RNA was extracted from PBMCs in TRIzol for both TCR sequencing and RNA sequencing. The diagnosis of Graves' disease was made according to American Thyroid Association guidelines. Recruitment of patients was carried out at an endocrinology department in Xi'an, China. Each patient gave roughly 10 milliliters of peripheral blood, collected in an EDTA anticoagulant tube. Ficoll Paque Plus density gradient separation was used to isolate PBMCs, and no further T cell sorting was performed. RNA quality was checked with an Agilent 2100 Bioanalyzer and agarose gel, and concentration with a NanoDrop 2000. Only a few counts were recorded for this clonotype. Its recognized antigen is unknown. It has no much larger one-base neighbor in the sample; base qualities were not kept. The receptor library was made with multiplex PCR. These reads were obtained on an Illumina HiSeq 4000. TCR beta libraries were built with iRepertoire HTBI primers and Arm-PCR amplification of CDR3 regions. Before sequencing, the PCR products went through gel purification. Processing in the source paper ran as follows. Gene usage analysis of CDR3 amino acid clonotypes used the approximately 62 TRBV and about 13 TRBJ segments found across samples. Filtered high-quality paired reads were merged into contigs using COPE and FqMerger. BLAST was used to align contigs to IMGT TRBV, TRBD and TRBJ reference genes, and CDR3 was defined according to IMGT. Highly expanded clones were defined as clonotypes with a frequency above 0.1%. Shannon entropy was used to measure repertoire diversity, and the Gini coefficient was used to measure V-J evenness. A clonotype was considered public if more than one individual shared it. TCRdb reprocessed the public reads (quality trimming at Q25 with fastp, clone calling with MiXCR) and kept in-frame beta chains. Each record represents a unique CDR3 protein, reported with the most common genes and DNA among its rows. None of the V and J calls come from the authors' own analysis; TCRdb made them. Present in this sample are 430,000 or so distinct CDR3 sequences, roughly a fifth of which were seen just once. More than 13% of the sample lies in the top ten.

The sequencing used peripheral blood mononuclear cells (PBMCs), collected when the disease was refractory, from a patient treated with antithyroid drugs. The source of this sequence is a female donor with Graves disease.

The CDR3: CASSLAGAPEDTQYF. The nucleotides are TGTGCCAGCAGCTTAGCTGGGGCCCCGGAAGATACGCAGTATTTT. The chain employs TRBV7-8 and TRBJ2-3; perhaps TRBD1 is the D gene, with 5 bases matching. V is shortened by 0 bases, J by 5 bases, and the region joining them spans 12 bases. From the cysteine through the phenylalanine, the CDR3 covers 15 amino acids. Only CDR3 DNA is held: 45 bases, read in frame from base 1. From a lookup of the germline V gene, CDR1 and CDR2 are SGHVS and FQNEAQ.